Presented here are 29 T cell receptor beta chains from one specimen sequenced in a study of CXCR3-negative and CXCR3-positive naive CD8 T cells. Study-level findings and limits: Naive cells positive for CXCR3 carried more hydrophobic TRB CDR3s than CXCR3-negative ones.

The antigens these receptors bind are not known. cDNA libraries for TRB were generated by 5' RACE incorporating UMI labels. Following a re-call of the 5' RACE reads, TCRdb has one entry per CDR3 protein and lacks DNA. This table lists about 130,000 distinct CDR3 sequences. What was sequenced was naive CXCR3+ CD8+ T cells from blood. Regarding subset: CD45RO-CCR7+CD27+CD95- naive CD8+ T cells expressing CXCR3 (TNR3+). The receptors come from a human donor in good health. Some clones in this sample may be carry-over from other donors' samples.

The CDR3 loop is CASSFLNTEAFF. V and J are TRBV5-5 and TRBJ1-1. CDR3 length: 12 residues. Germline V gives CDR1 SGHKS, CDR2 YYEKEE (reference sequence).

CDR3 amino acids: CASSLEGGRFVGYEQYF. The J gene is TRBJ2-7, the V gene TRBV5-6; as DNA is missing, the TRBD1 call by TCRdb cannot be tested. The CDR3 runs 17 residues. In germline, CDR1 is SGHDT, CDR2 YYEEEE.

The V gene is TRBV28, the J gene TRBJ2-2; TCRdb picks TRBD1, but there is no DNA to check that call. The CDR3 loop spans 16 amino acids. Germline assignment: CDR1 MDHEN and CDR2 SYDVKM. This CDR3 reads CASSSPTGSSTGELFF. Full variable domain (rest looked up from reference TRBV28 and TRBJ2-2): DVKVTQSSRYLVKRTGEKVFLECVQDMDHENMFWYRQDPGLGLRLIYFSYDVKMKEKGDIPEGYSVSREKKERFSLILESASTNQTSMYLCASSSPTGSSTGELFFGEGSRLTVL.

V gene TRBV18 combines with J gene TRBJ1-1; absent DNA, TCRdb's TRBD1 call cannot be checked. Germline values: CDR1 KGHSH, CDR2 LQKENI. The CDR3 extends over 15 amino acids. The CDR3 region is CASSPPGGPNTEAFF.

The chain joins TRBV7-9 to TRBJ2-3; TCRdb's D gene call, TRBD1, goes unchecked for lack of DNA. Germline values: CDR1 SEHNR, CDR2 FQNEAQ (reference sequence). CDR3 size: 15 residues. The CDR3 protein is CASSDDRGLRDTQYF.

The chain joins TRBV20-1 to TRBJ2-7; no DNA is available, so the TRBD2 call from TCRdb remains unchecked. The CDR3 has 15 residues. Germline CDR1 reads DFQATT; CDR2 reads SNEGSKA (reference sequence). The CDR3 loop is CSARLGVARSYEQYF.

The chain has TRBV7-8 and TRBJ2-1; without DNA, the TCRdb call of TRBD2 cannot be checked. CDR1 and CDR2 from the germline V gene are SGHVS and FQNEAQ. This CDR3 spans 17 amino acids. The CDR3 spells CASSSPTSGRSYNEQFF.

CDR3 sequence: CASSLGEMVVTEAFF. The rearrangement uses TRBV7-9 and TRBJ1-1. CDR1 and CDR2 (germline): SEHNR, FQNEAQ (reference sequence). The CDR3 has 15 amino acids.

The J gene is TRBJ2-3, the V gene TRBV12-3 or TRBV12-4; with no DNA, the TCRdb D assignment of TRBD1 cannot be verified. This CDR3 is built from 15 residues. The CDR3: CASSLSGRVGDTQYF.

This chain uses TRBV12-3 or TRBV12-4 with TRBJ2-2. The CDR3 consists of 16 residues. CDR3 in amino acids: CASSLISPRGTGELFF.

The chain is built from TRBV13 and TRBJ1-1; TCRdb's assignment of TRBD1 cannot be checked, as there is no DNA. This CDR3 has 15 amino acids. Germline CDR1 and CDR2: PRHDT and FYEKMQ (reference sequence). The CDR3 here is CASSFSWESDTEAFF.

The chain is built from TRBV20-1 and TRBJ2-7; TCRdb gives TRBD2 as the D gene, but with no DNA this cannot be confirmed. This CDR3 is built from 13 residues. Germline CDR1 and CDR2: DFQATT and SNEGSKA (reference sequence). This CDR3 is CSAAPGLAREQYF.

The chain combines TRBV14 with TRBJ2-1; TCRdb's D call of TRBD2 is untestable without DNA. The germline V gene has CDR1 SGHDN and CDR2 FVKESK. This CDR3 is 15 amino acids long. The CDR3 loop reads CASSLLAGLYNEQFF.

The chain carries TRBV28 and TRBJ2-7; the D call of TRBD1 rests on TCRdb alone, since no DNA is present to check it. The CDR3 has 16 amino acids. Germline CDR1 is MDHEN and CDR2 is SYDVKM. CDR3: CASSLPTDMGPYEQYF.

The V call is TRBV11-1, the J call TRBJ2-7. The length of the CDR3 is 13 residues. The germline V gene encodes CDR1 SGHAT and CDR2 FQDESV (reference sequence). The CDR3 sequence: CASSTAISYEQYF.

The CDR3 sequence is CSVVATNEAFF. The genes are TRBV29-1 and TRBJ1-1. The CDR3 sequence is 11 residues long. Looked up from germline, CDR1 is SQVTM and CDR2 is ANQGSEA.

The chain uses TRBV7-9 and TRBJ2-7; the TCRdb call, TRBD2, lacks DNA for checking. The length of the CDR3 is 16 residues. Germline values: CDR1 SEHNR, CDR2 FQNEAQ (reference sequence). CDR3 sequence: CASSLITGPRGLEQYF.

This chain links TRBV7-9 with TRBJ2-7; TCRdb indicates TRBD1, and absent DNA this call remains unverified. The CDR3 covers 15 residues. Germline V lookup: CDR1 SEHNR, CDR2 FQNEAQ (reference sequence). CDR3 region: CASSGDRRGSYEQYF.

J is TRBJ2-7 and V is TRBV19; checking the TCRdb D call of TRBD1 is not possible without DNA. From germline, CDR1 is LNHDA and CDR2 SQIVND (reference sequence). The CDR3 covers 14 residues. This chain's CDR3 is CASRWGHLAYEQYF.

This chain connects TRBV7-3 to TRBJ2-7; checking the TCRdb D call of TRBD2 is not possible without DNA. CDR3 length: 16 amino acids. Per germline, CDR1 SGHTA and CDR2 FQGTGA. The CDR3 here is CASSLYGTPSSYEQYF.

The V gene is TRBV4-1, the J gene TRBJ2-1; TCRdb's D call of TRBD2 is untestable without DNA. The CDR3 spans 16 residues. Germline lookup yields CDR1 MGHRA and CDR2 YSYEKL. CDR3 in amino acids: CASSLPQGLAGGEQFF.

The chain joins TRBV28 to TRBJ2-5; TCRdb returns TRBD1, unconfirmable since there is no DNA. Looked up from germline, CDR1 is MDHEN and CDR2 is SYDVKM. This CDR3 has 15 residues. This chain's CDR3 is CASSFPGGYQETQYF.

The V and J genes are TRBV7-9 and TRBJ2-6. The length of the CDR3 is 15 residues. CDR1 is SEHNR, CDR2 FQNEAQ, per germline (reference sequence). This CDR3 reads CASSPALPGANVLTF.

The rearrangement joins TRBV7-9 to TRBJ2-1; with no DNA, the TCRdb D assignment of TRBD1 cannot be verified. This CDR3 comprises 15 residues. Germline lookup yields CDR1 SEHNR and CDR2 FQNEAQ (reference sequence). The CDR3 sequence: CASSSDRDGYNEQFF.

The gene calls are TRBV29-1 and TRBJ2-7; TCRdb's D call of TRBD1 is untestable without DNA. Germline loops: CDR1 SQVTM, CDR2 ANQGSEA. This CDR3 has 12 residues. The CDR3 sequence is CSVLGGTYEQYF.

The chain links TRBV29-1 to TRBJ1-2; absent DNA, TCRdb's TRBD1 call cannot be checked. The germline CDR1 and CDR2 sequences are SQVTM and ANQGSEA. This CDR3 is built from 12 residues. This CDR3 reads CSTDGLGGGYTF.

This chain joins TRBV7-9 and TRBJ2-5. Germline CDR1 SEHNR, CDR2 FQNEAQ (reference sequence). CDR3 length equals 13 residues. The CDR3 spells CASSTSNQETQYF.

This chain links TRBV3-1 with TRBJ2-7; no DNA is available, so the TRBD1 call from TCRdb remains unchecked. Per the germline V gene, CDR1 is LGHDT and CDR2 is YNNKEL (reference sequence). The CDR3 spans 14 residues. CDR3 loop: CASSQDPGVHEQYF.

The gene calls are TRBV19 and TRBJ2-3; TCRdb returns TRBD2, unconfirmable since there is no DNA. The CDR3 is 17 residues long. The germline V gene has CDR1 LNHDA and CDR2 SQIVND (reference sequence). Here the CDR3 reads CASSIQQAGGFTDTQYF.